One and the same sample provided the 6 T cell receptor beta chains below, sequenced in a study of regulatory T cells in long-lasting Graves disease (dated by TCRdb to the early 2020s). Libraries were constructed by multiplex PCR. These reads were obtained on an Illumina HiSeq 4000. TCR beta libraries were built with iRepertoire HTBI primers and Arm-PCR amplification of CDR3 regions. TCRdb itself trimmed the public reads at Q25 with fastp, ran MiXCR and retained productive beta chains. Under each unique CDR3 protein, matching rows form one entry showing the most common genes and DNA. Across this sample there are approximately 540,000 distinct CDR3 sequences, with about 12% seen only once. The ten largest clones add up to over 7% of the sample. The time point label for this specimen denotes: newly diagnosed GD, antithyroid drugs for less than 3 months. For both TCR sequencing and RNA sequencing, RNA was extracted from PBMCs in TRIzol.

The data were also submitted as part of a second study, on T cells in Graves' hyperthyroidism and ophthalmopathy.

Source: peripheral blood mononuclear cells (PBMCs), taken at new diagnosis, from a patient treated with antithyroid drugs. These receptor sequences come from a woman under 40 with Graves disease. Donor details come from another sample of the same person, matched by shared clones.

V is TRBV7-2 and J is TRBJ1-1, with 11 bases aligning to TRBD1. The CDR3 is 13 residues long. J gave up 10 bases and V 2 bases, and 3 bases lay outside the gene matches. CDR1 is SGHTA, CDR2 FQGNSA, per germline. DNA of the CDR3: TGTGCCAGCAGCTTACCGGGACAGGGGGGAGCTTTCTTT. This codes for CASSLPGQGGAFF.

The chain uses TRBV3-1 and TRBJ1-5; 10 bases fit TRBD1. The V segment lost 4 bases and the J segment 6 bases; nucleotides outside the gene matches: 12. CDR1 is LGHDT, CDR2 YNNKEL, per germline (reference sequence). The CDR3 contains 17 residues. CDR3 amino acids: CASSLTPGQGFSQPQHF. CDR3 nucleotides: TGTGCCAGCAGCCTCACCCCGGGACAGGGGTTTAGTCAGCCCCAGCATTTT.

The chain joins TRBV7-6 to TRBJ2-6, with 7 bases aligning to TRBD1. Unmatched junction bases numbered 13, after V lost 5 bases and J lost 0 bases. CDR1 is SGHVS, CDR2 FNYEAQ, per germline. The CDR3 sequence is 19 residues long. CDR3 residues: CASSTFGKQGISGANVLTF. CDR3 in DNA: TGTGCCAGCAGCACCTTTGGAAAACAGGGGATCTCTGGGGCCAACGTCCTGACTTTC.

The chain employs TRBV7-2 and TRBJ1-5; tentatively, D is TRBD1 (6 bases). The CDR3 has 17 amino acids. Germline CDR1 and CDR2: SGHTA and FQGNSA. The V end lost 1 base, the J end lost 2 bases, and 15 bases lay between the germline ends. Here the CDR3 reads CASSLVLLGAGNQPQHF. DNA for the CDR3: TGTGCCAGCAGCTTAGTACTTCTGGGGGCTGGCAATCAGCCCCAGCATTTT.

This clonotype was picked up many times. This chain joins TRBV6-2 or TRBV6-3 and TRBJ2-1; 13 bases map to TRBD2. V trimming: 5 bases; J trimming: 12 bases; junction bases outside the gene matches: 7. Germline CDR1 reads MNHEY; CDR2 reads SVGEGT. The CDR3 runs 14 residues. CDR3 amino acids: CASSKPGLAGRQFF. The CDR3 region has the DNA TGTGCCAGCAGTAAACCGGGACTAGCGGGAAGGCAGTTCTTC.

CDR3 nucleotide sequence: TGTGCCAGCAGTTTAAGAGGAGGCTTTGGCTTTGGGCAGGGCGGTTCACCCCTCCACTTT. Translation: CASSLRGGFGFGQGGSPLHF. J is TRBJ1-6 and V is TRBV12-3 or TRBV12-4, with D possibly being TRBD1 (5 bases). Trimming removed 2 bases at V and 9 bases at J, with 29 bases between. The CDR3 extends over 20 amino acids.